This T cell receptor beta chain was recorded in a study of blood T cell repertoires in COVID-19. Overall study: Specimens from acute and convalescent COVID-19 originated in the United States, Italy and Spain.

Authors' methods: Amplified reference gene primers provided the basis for estimating nucleated cell counts. Here immunoSEQ multiplex PCR was the method, and the copy in TCRdb shows in-frame clones only, minus some. The V and J calls and clone size were taken over from that table, and D and trimming were inferred from the DNA. The data contain roughly 300,000 clones, roughly nine tenths of them singletons. Participants' own reports of clinical history determined their cohort assignment. Sequences were obtained from PBMCs or T cells enriched from blood (not recorded which). This clonotype was obtained from a woman under 40 who had recovered from COVID-19.

The CDR3 spells CASDRGGAFF. CDR3 coding DNA: TGTGCCAGCGACAGGGGGGGAGCTTTCTTT. The rearrangement joins TRBV28 to TRBJ1-1; 9 positions agree with TRBD1. J gave up 10 bases and V 8 bases, and 2 bases lay outside the gene matches. Germline CDR1 is MDHEN and CDR2 is SYDVKM. CDR3 length: 10 residues.